This T cell receptor beta chain was captured in a study of regulatory T cells in long-lasting Graves disease. General study findings and limits: With a few thousand shared public clonotypes, persistent patients exceeded new patients, who shared about a thousand.

Assembly of TCR beta libraries relied on iRepertoire HTBI primers together with Arm-PCR of CDR3 regions. TCRdb re-called the multiplex PCR reads with MiXCR, one entry per CDR3 protein. The data show more than 400,000 distinct CDR3 sequences, under 20% seen once. As to time point: newly diagnosed GD, antithyroid drugs for less than 3 months. Construction of the TCR library relied on RNA isolated from PBMCs. V was clipped by 6 bases and J by 7 bases, with 10 bases between them. This CDR3 is built from 11 residues. In germline, CDR1 is DFQATT, CDR2 SNEGSKA (reference sequence). This clonotype was seen many times. Its antigen is unidentified. These same records also appear under a second study, on T cells in Graves' hyperthyroidism and ophthalmopathy. That publication notes: Together with thyroid ultrasound, orbital computed tomography, serum thyroxine and TRAb, clinical symptoms were used for diagnoses. The TCR CDR3 was amplified in a first-round RT-PCR using the HTBI primer set.

The chain recombines TRBV20-1 with TRBJ1-5; TRBD1 is a possible D gene (5 bases). The receptor was derived from a man in his forties with Graves disease. This sample comprised peripheral blood mononuclear cells (PBMCs), obtained at new diagnosis, from a patient treated with antithyroid drugs. CDR3 amino acids: CSATAGQPQHF. CDR3 nucleotide sequence: TGCAGTGCCACGGCAGGGCAGCCCCAGCATTTT.